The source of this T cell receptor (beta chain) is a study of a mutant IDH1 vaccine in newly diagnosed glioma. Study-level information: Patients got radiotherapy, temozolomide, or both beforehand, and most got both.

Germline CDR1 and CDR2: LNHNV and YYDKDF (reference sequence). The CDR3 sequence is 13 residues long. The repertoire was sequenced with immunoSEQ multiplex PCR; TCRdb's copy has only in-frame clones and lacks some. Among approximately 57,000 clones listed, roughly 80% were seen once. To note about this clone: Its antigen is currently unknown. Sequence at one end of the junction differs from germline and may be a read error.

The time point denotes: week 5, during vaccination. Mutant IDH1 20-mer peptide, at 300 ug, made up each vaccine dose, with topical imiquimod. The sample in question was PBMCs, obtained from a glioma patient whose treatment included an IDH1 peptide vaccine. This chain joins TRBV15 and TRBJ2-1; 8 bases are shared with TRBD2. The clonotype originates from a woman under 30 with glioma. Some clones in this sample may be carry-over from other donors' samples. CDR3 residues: CATTTGTRAEQFF. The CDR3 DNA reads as TGTGCGACCACCACCGGGACTAGAGCTGAGCAGTTCTTC.